Listed here are 21 T cell receptor beta chains from one sample, sequenced in a study of low-dose radiotherapy and immunotherapy resistance in tumors. Time point described: before trial treatment. Primers used for first-strand cDNA, a TRAV- and TRBV-specific set, covered both alpha and beta chains. With a constant-region primer and a V-primer adapter, TCRs were subjected to roughly 18 PCR cycles of amplification. TCRdb itself ran the reads through MiXCR, one entry per CDR3 protein. The data contain tens of thousands of distinct CDR3 sequences, around 9.2% of them singletons. The specimen was PBMCs, collected before treatment. These receptors came from a male donor with prostate cancer.

This clonotype was counted many times. The V and J genes are TRBV4-2 and TRBJ2-2; 8 nucleotides match TRBD2. The CDR3 has 16 amino acids. Germline V gene lookup returns CDR1 LGHNA and CDR2 YNFKEQ. CDR3 in amino acids: CAGGAYSGTNTGELFF. The CDR3, as DNA: TGTGCAGGAGGGGCTTATAGCGGGACCAACACCGGGGAGCTGTTTTTT.

This clonotype was seen at least ten times. This chain connects TRBV7-9 to TRBJ2-1; the match to TRBD2 covers 10 bases. Trimming removed 5 bases from V and 6 bases from J; junction bases left unmatched: 10. The germline V gene encodes CDR1 SEHNR and CDR2 FQNEAQ (reference sequence). This CDR3 region has 16 residues. CDR3 DNA: TGTGCCAGCAGCCCACGACTAGCGGGTCTGGGCAATGAGCAGTTCTTC. Translated, it gives CASSPRLAGLGNEQFF.

This clonotype was seen many times. The V gene is TRBV10-3, the J gene TRBJ1-1; TRBD1 matches 8 bases. The CDR3 is 16 residues long. V dropped 0 bases and J dropped 4; count of bases not matched to a gene: 7. From germline, CDR1 is ENHRY and CDR2 SYGVKD. The CDR3 sequence: CAISESLTGVRTEAFF. Written as DNA, the CDR3 is TGTGCCATCAGTGAGTCATTGACAGGGGTTCGCACTGAAGCTTTCTTT.

This clonotype was counted a few times. With only one base between it and a far larger clone, this is likely a read error. The V gene is TRBV4-3, the J gene TRBJ2-5; no definite D call. This CDR3 is 14 amino acids long. V lost 1 base and J lost 11, with 17 bases in between. Germline-derived CDR1 and CDR2 are LGHNA and YSLEER. The CDR3 region is CASSQGLGVNEQYF. CDR3 nucleotide sequence: TGCGCCAGCAGCCAAGGGCTAGGAGTGAATGAGCAGTACTTC.

This clonotype was seen at least ten times. This rearrangement joins TRBV5-1 to TRBJ2-7, with no clear D. Trimming shortened V by 4 bases and J by 4 bases, and 6 bases separated the two germline ends. The CDR3 contains 11 residues. From germline, CDR1 is SGHRS and CDR2 YFSETQ. CDR3 region: CASSNRYEQYF. CDR3 nucleotides: TGCGCCAGCAGCAACCGGTACGAGCAGTACTTC.

This clonotype came up many times. The chain combines TRBV12-3 or TRBV12-4 with TRBJ2-6, with TRBD1 identical over 8 bases. CDR3 length equals 17 residues. The trim removed 6 bases at V and 0 bases at J, leaving 7 bases unmatched. The CDR3 bases are TGTGCCAGCAGCCGGGACAGGCTTAGCTCTGGGGCCAACGTCCTGACTTTC. It encodes CASSRDRLSSGANVLTF.

In its sample, this clonotype was seen many times. The chain has TRBV18 and TRBJ2-7; 10 nucleotides match TRBD1. The CDR3 contains 15 residues. Germline trimming cut 3 bases from V and 7 bases from J; bases unmatched to any gene: 9. Germline V gene lookup returns CDR1 KGHSH and CDR2 LQKENI. CDR3 in DNA: TGTGCCAGCTCACCCCCGGGACAGGGGTTGGGGGAGCAGTACTTC. This codes for CASSPPGQGLGEQYF.

This chain connects TRBV18 to TRBJ1-1; D uncertain. The CDR3 runs 13 residues. Trimming took off 3 bases at V and 1 base at J, with 6 bases between the two ends. Germline CDR1 KGHSH, CDR2 LQKENI. This chain's CDR3 is CASSPVPNTEAFF. The CDR3 bases are TGTGCCAGCTCACCGGTTCCGAACACTGAAGCTTTCTTT.

The chain combines TRBV20-1 with TRBJ2-1; 13 nucleotides line up with TRBD2. Germline loops: CDR1 DFQATT, CDR2 SNEGSKA (reference sequence). The V and J ends lost 0 bases and 14 bases, in that order; junction bases with no gene match: 13. The CDR3 loop spans 16 amino acids. The chain's CDR3 is CSARDSTSGRGQAEFF. CDR3 in DNA: TGCAGTGCTAGAGATAGCACTAGCGGGAGGGGTCAAGCCGAGTTCTTC.

This clonotype was counted at least ten times. This rearrangement joins TRBV12-3 or TRBV12-4 to TRBJ2-2, with no clear D. This CDR3 region has 13 residues. The V gene lost 6 bases and the J gene lost 6 bases, with 11 bases spanning the gap. The CDR3 here is CASRYLDAGELFF. The CDR3 nucleotides are TGTGCCAGCAGGTATCTCGACGCCGGGGAGCTGTTTTTT.

This clonotype has at least ten counts. The V and J genes are TRBV7-2 and TRBJ2-4, with unresolved D. Germline assignment: CDR1 SGHTA and CDR2 FQGNSA. The CDR3 covers 12 residues. The ends were cut back, 8 bases at V and 0 bases at J, with 5 bases in the middle. The CDR3 sequence is CASLGAKNIQYF. The CDR3 DNA reads TGTGCCAGCCTTGGAGCCAAAAACATTCAGTACTTC.

This clonotype was recorded at least ten times. This sequence joins TRBV12-3 or TRBV12-4 and TRBJ2-3, with 15 bases lining up with TRBD2. V gave up 3 bases and J gave up 7 bases; unmatched junction bases: 8. This CDR3 is built from 17 residues. The CDR3 DNA reads TGTGCCAGCAGTTTGTTGGGACTAGCGGGAGGAGTGAATACGCAGTATTTT. It encodes CASSLLGLAGGVNTQYF.

The CDR3 reads CSAYVDNGYTF. Here the CDR3 DNA reads TGCAGTGCTTACGTGGACAATGGCTACACCTTC. The gene calls are TRBV20-1 and TRBJ1-2; tentative D call: TRBD1 (5 bases). This CDR3 spans 11 amino acids. The germline V gene has CDR1 DFQATT and CDR2 SNEGSKA (reference sequence). Trimming left V 5 bases short and J 6 bases short, with 10 bases between.

This clonotype was observed at least ten times. The gene calls are TRBV10-3 and TRBJ2-7, with 8 bases fitting TRBD2. V lost 2 bases, J lost 4 bases, and 4 bases stayed unmatched. In germline, CDR1 is ENHRY, CDR2 SYGVKD. This CDR3 contains 14 residues. CDR3 coding DNA: TGTGCCATCAGTGAGCCCAAGCGGGGGTACGAGCAGTACTTC. Protein sequence: CAISEPKRGYEQYF.

This clonotype showed up many times. The V call is TRBV7-2, the J call TRBJ2-7, with D tentatively TRBD2 (6 bases). CDR3 length equals 15 residues. Germline lookup yields CDR1 SGHTA and CDR2 FQGNSA. V dropped 0 bases and J dropped 0 bases, with 9 bases sitting between them. CDR3 loop: CASSLAAGNSYEQYF. Written as DNA, the CDR3 is TGTGCCAGCAGCTTAGCGGCGGGAAACTCCTACGAGCAGTACTTC. Drawing the rest from reference TRBV7-2 and TRBJ2-7, the complete variable domain is GAGVSQSPSNKVTEKGKDVELRCDPISGHTALYWYRQSLGQGLEFLIYFQGNSAPDKSGLPSDRFSAERTGGSVSTLTIQRTQQEDSAVYLCASSLAAGNSYEQYFGPGTRLTVT.

Ten or more counts support this clonotype. V is TRBV10-3 and J is TRBJ1-5; tentatively, D is TRBD1 (5 bases). CDR1 is ENHRY, CDR2 SYGVKD, per germline. V was shortened by 5 bases and J by 6 bases, with 11 bases between the two germline ends. This CDR3 has 13 amino acids. CDR3 sequence reads: CAISMQGGQPQHF. The CDR3 region has the DNA TGTGCCATCAGTATGCAGGGCGGTCAGCCCCAGCATTTT.

This clonotype occurred many times. V usage is TRBV29-1 and J usage is TRBJ2-7; 10 nucleotides align to TRBD2. Per germline, CDR1 SQVTM and CDR2 ANQGSEA. The CDR3 is 14 residues long. V was clipped by 6 bases and J by 0 bases; unmatched bases: 5. CDR3 sequence reads: CSVTSSGSSYEQYF. The DNA for the CDR3 is TGCAGCGTGACCTCTAGCGGGAGCTCCTACGAGCAGTACTTC.

This clonotype was observed many times. This chain uses TRBV20-1 with TRBJ2-1; the match to TRBD2 covers 11 bases. CDR1 is DFQATT and CDR2 is SNEGSKA in the germline V gene (reference sequence). Losses at the gene ends were 5 bases for V and 4 bases for J; bases not matched to a gene: 7. The CDR3 contains 15 residues. CDR3 DNA sequence: TGCAGTGCTGGAAAGGGACTAGCGGAATACAATGAGCAGTTCTTC. Amino acids: CSAGKGLAEYNEQFF.

This clonotype was seen at least ten times. The gene calls are TRBV5-1 and TRBJ1-2, with D possibly being TRBD1 (6 bases). Germline V gene data show CDR1 as SGHRS and CDR2 as YFSETQ. The CDR3 length is 14 residues. The V and J ends lost 0 bases and 7 bases respectively, with 13 bases between them. CDR3 in amino acids: CASSLDTGGGGYTF. CDR3 DNA: TGCGCCAGCAGCTTGGATACCGGGGGCGGTGGCTACACCTTC.

With regard to this clonotype: It may be a read error: a sequence one base away is much more abundant. The conserved phenylalanine or tryptophan normally closing the CDR3 is absent here, so this likely arose from a read error. The genes are TRBV6-7 and TRBJ2-3, with 10 bases lining up with TRBD2. TRBV6-7 is an open reading frame, and its role is uncertain. Trimming cost V 2 bases and J 4 bases; bases outside gene matches: 3. This CDR3 region has 15 residues. The CDR3 protein is CASSYPGTSADTQYL. The CDR3 DNA sequence: TGTGCCAGCAGTTACCCGGGGACTAGCGCAGATACGCAGTATTTG.

The chain combines TRBV27 with TRBJ1-5, with 9 bases lining up with TRBD1. CDR1 is MNHEY and CDR2 is SMNVEV in the germline V gene (reference sequence). V shed 2 bases, J shed 5 bases, and the junction held 1 base outside the gene matches. This CDR3 contains 14 residues. CDR3 sequence reads: CASSLGTGHQPQHF. As DNA, the CDR3 is TGTGCCAGCAGTTTAGGGACAGGGCATCAGCCCCAGCATTTT.